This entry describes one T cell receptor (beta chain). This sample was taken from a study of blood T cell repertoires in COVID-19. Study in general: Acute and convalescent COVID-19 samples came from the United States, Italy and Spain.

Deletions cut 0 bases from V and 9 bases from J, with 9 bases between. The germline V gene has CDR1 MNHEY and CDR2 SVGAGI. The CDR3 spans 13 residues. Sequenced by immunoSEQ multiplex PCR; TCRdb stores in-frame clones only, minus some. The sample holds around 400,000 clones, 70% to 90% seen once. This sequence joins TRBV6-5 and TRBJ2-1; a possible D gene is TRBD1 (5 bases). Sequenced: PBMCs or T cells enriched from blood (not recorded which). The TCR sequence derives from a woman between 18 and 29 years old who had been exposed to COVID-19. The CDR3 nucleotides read TGTGCCAGCAGTTACTCAGGGGTGGGTGAGCAGTTCTTC. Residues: CASSYSGVGEQFF.